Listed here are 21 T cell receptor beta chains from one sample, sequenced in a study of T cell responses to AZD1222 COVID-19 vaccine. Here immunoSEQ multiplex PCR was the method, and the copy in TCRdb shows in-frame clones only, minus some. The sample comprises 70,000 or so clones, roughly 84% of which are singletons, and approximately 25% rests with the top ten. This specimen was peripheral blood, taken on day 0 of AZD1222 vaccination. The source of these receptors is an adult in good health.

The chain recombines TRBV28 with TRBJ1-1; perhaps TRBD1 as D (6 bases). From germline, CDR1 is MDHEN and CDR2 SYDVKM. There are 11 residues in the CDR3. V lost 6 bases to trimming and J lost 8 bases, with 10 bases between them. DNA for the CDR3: TGTGCCAGCAGCTCCGACAGGGAAGCTTTCTTT. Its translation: CASSSDREAFF. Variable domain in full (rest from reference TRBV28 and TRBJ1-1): DVKVTQSSRYLVKRTGEKVFLECVQDMDHENMFWYRQDPGLGLRLIYFSYDVKMKEKGDIPEGYSVSREKKERFSLILESASTNQTSMYLCASSSDREAFFGQGTRLTVV.

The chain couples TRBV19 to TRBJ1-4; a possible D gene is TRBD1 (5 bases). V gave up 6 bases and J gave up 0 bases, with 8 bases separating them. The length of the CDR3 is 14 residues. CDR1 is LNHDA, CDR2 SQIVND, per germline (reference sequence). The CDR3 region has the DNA TGTGCCAGTAGAGGGGACGCAACTAATGAAAAACTGTTTTTT. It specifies CASRGDATNEKLFF.

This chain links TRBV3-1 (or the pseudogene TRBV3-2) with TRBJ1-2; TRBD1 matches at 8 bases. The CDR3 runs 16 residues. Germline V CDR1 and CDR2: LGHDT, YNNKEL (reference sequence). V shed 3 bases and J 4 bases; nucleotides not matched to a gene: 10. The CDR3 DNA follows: TGTGCCAGCAGCCAGACCCGACAGGGGCTCCGCTATGGCTACACCTTC. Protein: CASSQTRQGLRYGYTF.

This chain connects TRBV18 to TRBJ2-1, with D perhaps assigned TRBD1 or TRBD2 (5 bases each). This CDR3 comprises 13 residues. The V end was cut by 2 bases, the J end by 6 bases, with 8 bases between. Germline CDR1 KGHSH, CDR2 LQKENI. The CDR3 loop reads CASSPGAGNEQFF. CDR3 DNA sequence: TGTGCCAGCTCACCAGGGGCGGGCAATGAGCAGTTCTTC.

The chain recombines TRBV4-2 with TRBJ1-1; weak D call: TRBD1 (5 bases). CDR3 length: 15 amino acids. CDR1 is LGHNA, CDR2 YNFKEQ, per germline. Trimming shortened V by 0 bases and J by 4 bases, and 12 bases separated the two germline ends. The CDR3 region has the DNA TGTGCCAGCAGCCAAGAGGTTAGGGGAACCACTGAAGCTTTCTTT. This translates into CASSQEVRGTTEAFF.

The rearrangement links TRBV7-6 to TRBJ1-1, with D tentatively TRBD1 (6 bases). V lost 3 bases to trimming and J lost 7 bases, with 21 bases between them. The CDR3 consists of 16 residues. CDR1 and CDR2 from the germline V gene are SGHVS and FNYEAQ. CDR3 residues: CASSFAGAGFSDEAFF. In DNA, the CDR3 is TGTGCCAGCAGCTTTGCGGGGGCCGGATTCTCCGATGAAGCTTTCTTT.

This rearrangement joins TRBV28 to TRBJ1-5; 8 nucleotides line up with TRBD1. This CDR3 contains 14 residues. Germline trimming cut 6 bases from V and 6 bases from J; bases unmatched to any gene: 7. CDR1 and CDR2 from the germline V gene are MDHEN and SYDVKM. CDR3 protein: CASRSTGGSQPQHF. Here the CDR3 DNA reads TGTGCCAGCAGGTCCACAGGGGGAAGTCAGCCCCAGCATTTT.

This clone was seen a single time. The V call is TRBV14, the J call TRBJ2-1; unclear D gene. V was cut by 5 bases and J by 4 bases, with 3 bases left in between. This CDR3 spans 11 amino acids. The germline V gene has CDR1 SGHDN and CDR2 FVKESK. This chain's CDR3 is CASSSYNEQFF. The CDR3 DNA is TGTGCCAGCAGCAGTTACAATGAGCAGTTCTTC.

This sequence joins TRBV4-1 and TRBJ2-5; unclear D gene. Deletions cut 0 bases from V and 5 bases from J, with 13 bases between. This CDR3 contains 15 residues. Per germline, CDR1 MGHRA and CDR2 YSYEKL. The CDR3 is CASSQEGANLETQYF. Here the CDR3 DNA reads TGCGCCAGCAGCCAAGAAGGCGCGAATTTGGAGACCCAGTACTTC.

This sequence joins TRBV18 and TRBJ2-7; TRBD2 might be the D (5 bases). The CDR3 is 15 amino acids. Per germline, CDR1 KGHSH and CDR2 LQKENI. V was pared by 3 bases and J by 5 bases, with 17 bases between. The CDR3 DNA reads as TGTGCCAGCTCACCCTCAGTCGGGGTTCTTCACGAGCAGTACTTC. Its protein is CASSPSVGVLHEQYF. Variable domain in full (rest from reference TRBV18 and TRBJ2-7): NAGVMQNPRHLVRRRGQEARLRCSPMKGHSHVYWYRQLPEEGLKFMVYLQKENIIDESGMPKERFSAEFPKEGPSILRIQQVVRGDSAAYFCASSPSVGVLHEQYFGPGTRLTVT.

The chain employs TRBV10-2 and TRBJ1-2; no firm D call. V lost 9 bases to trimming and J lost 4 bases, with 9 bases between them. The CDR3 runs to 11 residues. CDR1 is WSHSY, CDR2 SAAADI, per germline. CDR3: CASFEGYGYTF. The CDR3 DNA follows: TGCGCCAGTTTTGAGGGCTATGGCTACACCTTC.

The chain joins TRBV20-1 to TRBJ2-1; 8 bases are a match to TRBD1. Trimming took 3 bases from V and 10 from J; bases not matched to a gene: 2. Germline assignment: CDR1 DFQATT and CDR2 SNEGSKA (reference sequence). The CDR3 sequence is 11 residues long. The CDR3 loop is CSASYRGEQFF. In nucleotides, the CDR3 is TGCAGTGCTAGTTACAGGGGGGAGCAGTTCTTC.

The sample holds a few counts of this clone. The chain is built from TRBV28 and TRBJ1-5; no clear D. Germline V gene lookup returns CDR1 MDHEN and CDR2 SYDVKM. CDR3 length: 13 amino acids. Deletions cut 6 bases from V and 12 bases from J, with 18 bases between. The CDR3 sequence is CASSPIGRPIQHF. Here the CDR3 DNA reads TGTGCCAGCAGCCCGATCGGACGCCCGATCCAGCATTTT. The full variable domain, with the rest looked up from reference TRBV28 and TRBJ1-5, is DVKVTQSSRYLVKRTGEKVFLECVQDMDHENMFWYRQDPGLGLRLIYFSYDVKMKEKGDIPEGYSVSREKKERFSLILESASTNQTSMYLCASSPIGRPIQHFGDGTRLSIL.

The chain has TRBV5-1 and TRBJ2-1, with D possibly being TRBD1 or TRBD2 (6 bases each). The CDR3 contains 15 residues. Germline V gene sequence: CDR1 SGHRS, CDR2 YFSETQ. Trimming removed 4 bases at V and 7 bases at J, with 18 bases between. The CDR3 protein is CASSPREGGRNEQFF. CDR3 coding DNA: TGCGCCAGCAGCCCTCGTGAGGGGGGCAGGAATGAGCAGTTCTTC.

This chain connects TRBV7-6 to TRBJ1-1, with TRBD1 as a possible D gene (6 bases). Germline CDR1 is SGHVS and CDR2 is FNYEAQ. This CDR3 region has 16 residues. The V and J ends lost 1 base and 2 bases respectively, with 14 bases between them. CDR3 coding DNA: TGTGCCAGCAGCTTAGAGGGTCCGGGACATAACACTGAAGCTTTCTTT. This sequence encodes CASSLEGPGHNTEAFF.

CDR3 in DNA: TGCAGCTGTAAACTAGCGGGGACGACTCAAGAGACCCAGTACTTC. The encoded protein is CSCKLAGTTQETQYF. This chain joins TRBV29-1 and TRBJ2-5; 10 positions match TRBD2. Germline V gives CDR1 SQVTM, CDR2 ANQGSEA. CDR3 length: 15 amino acids. V was clipped by 8 bases and J by 2 bases; unmatched bases: 11.

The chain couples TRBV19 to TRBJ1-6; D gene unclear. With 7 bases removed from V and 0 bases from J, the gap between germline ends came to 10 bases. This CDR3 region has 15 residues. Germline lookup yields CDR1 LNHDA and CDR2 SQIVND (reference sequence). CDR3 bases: TGTGCCAGTATGCCAGAGAGCTCCTATAATTCACCCCTCCACTTT. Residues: CASMPESSYNSPLHF.

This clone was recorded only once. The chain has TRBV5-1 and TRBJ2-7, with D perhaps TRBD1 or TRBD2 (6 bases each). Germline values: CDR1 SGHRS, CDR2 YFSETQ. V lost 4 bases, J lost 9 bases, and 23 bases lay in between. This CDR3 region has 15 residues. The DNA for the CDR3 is TGCGCCAGCAGCCCGACCGAATCAAGGGGGACTCGGCAGTACTTC. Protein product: CASSPTESRGTRQYF.

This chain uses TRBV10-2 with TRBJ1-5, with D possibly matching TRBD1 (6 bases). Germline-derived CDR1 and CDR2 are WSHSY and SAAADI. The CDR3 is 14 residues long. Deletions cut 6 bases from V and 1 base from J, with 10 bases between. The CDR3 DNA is TGCGCCAGCAGCCTAAGGGGGAGCAATCAGCCCCAGCATTTT. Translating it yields CASSLRGSNQPQHF.

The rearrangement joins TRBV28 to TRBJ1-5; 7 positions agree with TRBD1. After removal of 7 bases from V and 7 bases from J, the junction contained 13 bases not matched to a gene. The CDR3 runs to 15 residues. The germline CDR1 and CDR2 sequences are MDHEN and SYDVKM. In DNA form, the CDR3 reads TGTGCCAGCAATAAAGGGGGCGTCCGGGGGCAGCCCCAGCATTTT. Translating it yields CASNKGGVRGQPQHF. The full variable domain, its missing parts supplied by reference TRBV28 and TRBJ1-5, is DVKVTQSSRYLVKRTGEKVFLECVQDMDHENMFWYRQDPGLGLRLIYFSYDVKMKEKGDIPEGYSVSREKKERFSLILESASTNQTSMYLCASNKGGVRGQPQHFGDGTRLSIL.

As DNA, the CDR3 is TGTGCCAGCAGCCCCGATGGCGCGGCTTTGAACACTGAAGCTTTCTTT. It specifies CASSPDGAALNTEAFF. The chain recombines TRBV7-3 with TRBJ1-1; D gene unclear. The germline V and J ends were trimmed by 5 bases and 0 bases, with 16 bases remaining between them. Germline V gene lookup returns CDR1 SGHTA and CDR2 FQGTGA. The CDR3 covers 16 residues.